A single T cell receptor (beta chain) is shown here with its context. The antigen remains unidentified. The sample comes from a study of post-analysis software for immune sequencing data. Built from TCR beta cDNA, the libraries had unique molecular identifiers in them. Out of 1 to 10 million T cells, roughly 0.5 million cDNA molecules were generated. TCRdb re-called the PCR reads with MiXCR, one entry per CDR3 protein. The sample has some 800,000 distinct CDR3 sequences, 46% seen once. Study-level results: Batch-matched samples strongly co-clustered by F measure. Patients had higher frequencies than controls of about five TRBV segments, including TRBV5-6, TRBV5-1 and TRBV20-1.

Between the trimmed V and J ends, which lost 5 bases and 5 bases, there was a span of 16 bases. This CDR3 spans 15 amino acids. Germline V gene lookup returns CDR1 MNHEY and CDR2 SMNVEV (reference sequence). This sequence was found in a girl aged 10-17 years with multiple sclerosis. The J gene is TRBJ2-4, the V gene TRBV27; a weak D match, TRBD1 (5 bases). Sequences were obtained from blood. DNA for the CDR3: TGTGCCAGCAGTGGCCGTGGGGCTCGCGAAAACATTCAGTACTTC. Protein product: CASSGRGARENIQYF.